Listed below are T cell receptor beta chains from one sample, sequenced in a study of T cell repertoires in cytomegalovirus infection. No antigen has been assigned to these receptors. TCRdb processed the reads anew with MiXCR; each CDR3 protein has one entry. Seen here are 650,000 to 900,000 distinct CDR3 sequences, approximately 30% observed once, and the top ten hold about an eighth. Specimen: cultured CD8+ T cells from PBMCs, collected from culture after CMV antigen stimulation. The receptors here all came from a human donor in good health (CMV status not recorded). Some clones in this sample may be carry-over from other donors' samples. Both conserved end residues are part of each CDR3. The D gene is left open where the match is weak. Rows give clone size only sometimes, using once, few, many, or a class for an expanded clone.

d_gene | j_gene | v_gene | abundance | CDR3nt | CDR3aa
TRBD1 | TRBJ1-2 | TRBV15 | many | TGTGCCACCACAGGGGGCAACAACTATGGCTACACCTTC | CATTGGNNYGYTF
NA | TRBJ1-5 | TRBV15 | NA | TGTGCCACCAGCAGAGCCAGGGGCAATCAGCCCCAGCATTTT | CATSRARGNQPQHF
NA | TRBJ2-2 | TRBV4-1 | few | TGCGCCAGCAGCCAAGATCCCGGCGGGGGCGGCACCGGGGAGCTGTTTTTT | CASSQDPGGGGTGELFF
NA | TRBJ1-2 | TRBV7-9 | NA | TGTGCCAGCAGCTCGCCTCCTGTGACAGCCCAGCTAGGCTATGGCTACACCTTC | CASSSPPVTAQLGYGYTF
NA | TRBJ2-2 | TRBV20-1 | few | TGCAGTGCTAGAGATCTGGGGAGGATGGGGAACACCGGGGAGCTGTTTTTT | CSARDLGRMGNTGELFF
NA | TRBJ2-5 | TRBV7-8 | NA | TGTGCCAGCAGCTTAGCGCTAGGGGGAGTGGCGGAGACCCAGTACTTC | CASSLALGGVAETQYF
TRBD1 | TRBJ2-1 | TRBV9 | NA | TGTGCCAGCAGCGTAGGACAGGGGAAAGACAATGAGCAGTTCTTC | CASSVGQGKDNEQFF
NA | TRBJ1-2 | TRBV27 | NA | TGTGCCAGCAGTGCAACAGGGTGGGCTAACTATGGCTACACCTTC | CASSATGWANYGYTF
TRBD1 | TRBJ1-2 | TRBV20-1 | NA | TGCAGTGCTAGAGATATGGGACAGCCTTTCTATGGCTACACCTTC | CSARDMGQPFYGYTF
TRBD1 | TRBJ1-1 | TRBV20-1 | few | TGCAGTGCGATGACAGGGTCGTACACTGAAGCTTTCTTT | CSAMTGSYTEAFF
NA | TRBJ1-2 | TRBV7-9 | NA | TGTGCCAGCAGCGGAGGTCGGGACAACGGCTACACCTTC | CASSGGRDNGYTF
TRBD1 | TRBJ2-5 | TRBV4-1 | NA | TGCGCCAGCAGCCAACTTTTCCAGGCGACAGGGGGCAGCGAGACCCAGTACTTC | CASSQLFQATGGSETQYF
TRBD2 | TRBJ2-5 | TRBV7-6 | NA | TGTGCCAGCAGCCCTATCCCATTCACTAGCGGGGGTCAACAAGAGACCCAGTACTTC | CASSPIPFTSGGQQETQYF
NA | TRBJ1-1 | TRBV6-5 | NA | TGTGCCAGCAGTTACCTTTGGGCCACTGAAGCTTTCTTT | CASSYLWATEAFF
TRBD1 | TRBJ1-2 | TRBV11-1 | once | TGTGCCAGCAGCTGGGACGGGACAGACTATGGCTACACCTTC | CASSWDGTDYGYTF
NA | TRBJ2-3 | TRBV2 | once | TGTGCCAGCAGTGAACCCGGAGGGTCAGATACGCAGTATTTT | CASSEPGGSDTQYF
NA | TRBJ2-7 | TRBV4-2 | NA | TGTGCCAGCAGCCAAGATAACGAGCAGTACTTC | CASSQDNEQYF
NA | TRBJ1-4 | TRBV19 | NA | TGTGCCAGTAGTGTTCAGGCTTTCGCAACTAATGAAAAACTGTTTTTT | CASSVQAFATNEKLFF
NA | TRBJ1-1 | TRBV7-9 | many | TGTGCCAGCAGTCCTAGTGAACGGCGTGGAGCTTTCTTT | CASSPSERRGAFF
NA | TRBJ2-1 | TRBV12-3/TRBV12-4 | NA | TGTACCAGCAGTTTACTGGTTTACAATGAGCAGTTCTTC | CTSSLLVYNEQFF
NA | TRBJ2-7 | TRBV27 | NA | TGTGCCAGCAGCCCGAGGAGGGGATACGAGCAGTACTTC | CASSPRRGYEQYF
NA | TRBJ1-2 | TRBV10-3 | few | TGTGCCATCAGTGAGTCGAACAGTTATGGCTACACCTTC | CAISESNSYGYTF
NA | TRBJ2-1 | TRBV12-3/TRBV12-4 | NA | TGTGCCAGCACTACTGGGATTTTGAGCTCCTACAATGAGCAGTTCTTC | CASTTGILSSYNEQFF
NA | TRBJ1-1 | TRBV19 | NA | TGTGCCAGTAGTATAACCGCTCGGGGACCCACTGAAGCTTTCTTT | CASSITARGPTEAFF
NA | TRBJ1-2 | TRBV24-1 | NA | TGTGCCACCAGTGATTCGGACAGTGCTAGCGGCTACACCTTC | CATSDSDSASGYTF
TRBD2 | TRBJ2-3 | TRBV5-4 | few | TGTGCCAGCAGCTTCAAGCGGGAGCGCACAGATACGCAGTATTTT | CASSFKRERTDTQYF
TRBD1 | TRBJ1-2 | TRBV27 | few | TGTGCCAGCAGTTTATCCGGAATGGTTCCGGACAGGGAGTATGGCTACACCTTC | CASSLSGMVPDREYGYTF
TRBD2 | TRBJ2-3 | TRBV7-2 | many | TGTGCCAGCAGCTTAGATCGGGGACTAGCGGGGGATTTT | CASSLDRGLAGDF
NA | TRBJ1-1 | TRBV12-3/TRBV12-4 | NA | TGTGCCAGCAGGTCTCCGGGGGTTAGGACTGAAGCTTTCTTT | CASRSPGVRTEAFF
NA | TRBJ1-3 | TRBV7-9 | NA | TGTGCCAGCAGACCCACTCAGGGACACTACTCTGGAAACACCATATATTTT | CASRPTQGHYSGNTIYF
NA | TRBJ2-3 | TRBV7-6 | NA | TGTGCCAGCAGCAGCAGGGGATTTGGCACAGATACGCAGTATTTT | CASSSRGFGTDTQYF
TRBD1 | TRBJ1-1 | TRBV6-6 | NA | TGTGCCAGCAGTTACTCTCGAACAGGGGGCGATGAAGCTTTCTTT | CASSYSRTGGDEAFF
NA | TRBJ2-1 | TRBV7-2 | many | TGTGCCAGCAGCTCGTCCGGACTCAGGGTAGATGAGCAGTTCTTC | CASSSSGLRVDEQFF
NA | TRBJ1-2 | TRBV11-2 | NA | TGTGCCAGCAGCTTAAACGGTCCCAGGGATGGCGGCTACACCTTC | CASSLNGPRDGGYTF
NA | TRBJ1-1 | TRBV27 | NA | TGTGCCAGCAGTTTCCGGGACCCCCTATGGGGCACTGAAGCTTTCTTT | CASSFRDPLWGTEAFF
TRBD1 | TRBJ1-6 | TRBV4-1 | NA | TGCGCCAGCAGCCCGGGACCGGGACAGGGGGCGTTTAATTCACCCCTCCACTTT | CASSPGPGQGAFNSPLHF
NA | TRBJ2-3 | TRBV27 | NA | TGTGCCAGCAGTTTAGAGTACACAGATACGCAGTATTTT | CASSLEYTDTQYF
TRBD1 | TRBJ2-5 | TRBV5-4 | few | TGTGCCAGCAGCCACCGGGACAGGAGTGCAGTGGAGACCCAGTACTTC | CASSHRDRSAVETQYF
NA | TRBJ1-1 | TRBV12-3/TRBV12-4 | NA | TGTGCCAGCAGTTTCGGGGTGGGGATCACTGAAGCTTTCTTT | CASSFGVGITEAFF
TRBD1 | TRBJ2-7 | TRBV7-9 | NA | TGTGCCAGCAGCGCCATGGGACAGCCTTACGAGCAGTACTTC | CASSAMGQPYEQYF
TRBD2 | TRBJ2-7 | TRBV7-8 | many | TGTGCCAGCAGCTTAGCCTGGCGGGGGACCTACGAGCAGTACTTC | CASSLAWRGTYEQYF
NA | TRBJ2-4 | TRBV15 | NA | TGTGCCACCAGCAGAGCCCTAAGTGCCCTCTCCGCCAAAAACATTCAGTACTTC | CATSRALSALSAKNIQYF
NA | TRBJ1-2 | TRBV6-6 | NA | TGTGCCAGCAGTTTTTCAGTTGATGGCTACACCTTC | CASSFSVDGYTF
TRBD1 | TRBJ1-2 | TRBV10-3 | medium-sized | TGTGCCATCAGCTACCGGGACAGGGATTTATATGGCTACACCTTC | CAISYRDRDLYGYTF
NA | TRBJ1-1 | TRBV11-2 | NA | TGTGCCAGCAGCTTAGAATGGGGAGGGAACACTGAAGCTTTCTTT | CASSLEWGGNTEAFF
NA | TRBJ2-7 | TRBV4-1 | NA | TGCGCCAGCAGCCAGCGACCCCCCGAACAACCACAGTACTTC | CASSQRPPEQPQYF
NA | TRBJ2-7 | TRBV6-2/TRBV6-3 | few | TGTGCCAGCAGTTACCGCCCACGGGGGCTAGACTACGAGCAGTACTTC | CASSYRPRGLDYEQYF
NA | TRBJ2-1 | TRBV7-2 | few | TGTGCCAGCAGCTACTCTGGGGGCCTCGGTGAGCAGTTCTTC | CASSYSGGLGEQFF
NA | TRBJ2-1 | TRBV6-5 | NA | TGTGCCAGCAGTTACTCGCAGGGGCCCCGGATGGATGAGCAGTTCTTC | CASSYSQGPRMDEQFF
TRBD1 | TRBJ1-3 | TRBV24-1 | few | TGTGCCACCAGTGATTTGAGTGAGGGGGCGAAGAACACCATATATTTT | CATSDLSEGAKNTIYF
NA | TRBJ2-6 | TRBV12-3/TRBV12-4 | few | TGTGCCAGCAGTTTCGAGATCGGCGATCTATATACCTCCTCTGGGGCCAACGTCCTGACTTTC | CASSFEIGDLYTSSGANVLTF
TRBD2 | TRBJ2-1 | TRBV19 | few | TGTGCCAGTAGTATAGATATGGGACTAGCGGGGGGCTCCTACAATGAGCAGTTCTTC | CASSIDMGLAGGSYNEQFF